This record concerns one T cell receptor (beta chain) sequence. Generated by immunoSEQ multiplex PCR, the TCRdb table keeps only in-frame clones and is missing some. The sample records tens of thousands of clones, around 84% being singletons. This record belongs to a study of OX40 agonist ivuxolimab in advanced cancers. Study background: A diagnosis of hepatocellular carcinoma, melanoma, renal cell or head and neck cancer was present in dose-escalation patients.

The clonotype was recovered from an adult with an advanced solid tumor such as melanoma, head and neck, liver or kidney cancer. The input for sequencing was CD4+ or CD8+ T cells sorted from blood, taken in a trial of the OX40 agonist ivuxolimab.

CDR3 sequence (DNA): TGCAGCGTTGCCCCAATAGCGGGTTACGAGCAGTACTTC. Protein: CSVAPIAGYEQYF. This chain links TRBV29-1 with TRBJ2-7, with 7 nucleotides matching TRBD2. This CDR3 is 13 amino acids long. Trimming took 4 bases from V and 4 from J; bases not matched to a gene: 7. CDR1 and CDR2 from the germline V gene are SQVTM and ANQGSEA.